The 21 T cell receptor beta chains in this list originate from one sample, sequenced in a study of T cell clusters in autoimmune cytopenias. TRB amplification used approximately 250 ng of peripheral blood genomic DNA. TRB rearrangements were amplified by touch-down multiplex PCR with mixed TRB-A/B primers. TCRdb derives one entry per CDR3 protein from the multiplex PCR reads, leaving out DNA. The listing contains thousands of distinct CDR3 sequences. Sequenced: peripheral blood. The receptors were gathered from a human donor with an autoimmune cytopenia or autoimmune hepatitis (not recorded which).

This clonotype shows up as medium-sized by frequency. The chain joins TRBV6-2 or TRBV6-3 to TRBJ2-5; TCRdb outputs TRBD1, but without DNA this stays unchecked. The CDR3 runs 15 residues. Looked up from germline, CDR1 is MNHEY and CDR2 is SVGEGT. CDR3 loop: CASRAAGTGIETQYF.

Its frequency marks this clonotype as medium-sized. The genes are TRBV27 and TRBJ2-2; TCRdb lists TRBD1, though no DNA is available to test this call. CDR3 length: 16 amino acids. Germline V lookup: CDR1 MNHEY, CDR2 SMNVEV (reference sequence). The CDR3 reads CASSLSKPGNTGELFF.

Measured by frequency, this clonotype is medium-sized. The V and J genes are TRBV27 and TRBJ1-2; TCRdb proposes TRBD1, but this gene call is untestable without DNA. The CDR3 loop spans 15 amino acids. Germline CDR1 reads MNHEY; CDR2 reads SMNVEV (reference sequence). CDR3 residues: CASSLGASLSYGYTF.

The chain has TRBV29-1 and TRBJ2-3; no DNA is available, so the TRBD1 call from TCRdb remains unchecked. In germline, CDR1 is SQVTM, CDR2 ANQGSEA. This CDR3 spans 13 amino acids. This CDR3 is CSVAGTGGDTQYF.

The rearrangement joins TRBV10-3 to TRBJ2-3; TCRdb names TRBD2, which stays unverified in the absence of DNA. The CDR3 totals 17 residues. Germline CDR1 ENHRY, CDR2 SYGVKD. This chain's CDR3 is CAIMGGLEAGGLGTQYF.

Considering frequency, this clonotype is medium-sized. This chain links TRBV27 with TRBJ2-7. This CDR3 region has 12 residues. Germline CDR1 MNHEY, CDR2 SMNVEV (reference sequence). CDR3 sequence: CASYSSSYEQYF.

The J gene is TRBJ1-4, the V gene TRBV7-6. The CDR3 consists of 15 residues. In germline, CDR1 is SGHVS, CDR2 FNYEAQ. The CDR3 loop is CASSLGGHANEKLFF.

Measured by frequency, this clonotype is medium-sized. This rearrangement joins TRBV15 to TRBJ2-1; TCRdb gives TRBD1 as the D gene, but with no DNA this cannot be confirmed. Looked up from germline, CDR1 is LNHNV and CDR2 is YYDKDF (reference sequence). This CDR3 region has 18 residues. CDR3 amino acids: CATSREGPSARERNEQFF.

By frequency, this clonotype is medium-sized. This chain uses TRBV12-3 or TRBV12-4 with TRBJ2-7; TCRdb's D call, TRBD1, is unchecked because there is no DNA. The CDR3 extends over 14 amino acids. CDR3 amino acids: CASRATGGLYEQYF.

Frequency places this clonotype as medium-sized (0.01 to 0.1%). The rearrangement links TRBV5-6 to TRBJ2-7. Germline values: CDR1 SGHDT, CDR2 YYEEEE. The CDR3 is 13 residues long. The CDR3 spells CASSLSQNYEQYF.

The rearrangement joins TRBV30 to TRBJ1-1; TCRdb designates TRBD1, a call that cannot be tested without DNA. The CDR3 spans 13 residues. Per the germline V gene, CDR1 is GTSNPN and CDR2 is SVGIG (reference sequence). The CDR3 sequence is CAWSVLAGATAFF.

Its frequency marks this clonotype as medium-sized. The CDR3: CASSYSNNEQFF. The chain employs TRBV6-5 and TRBJ2-1. Germline V lookup: CDR1 MNHEY, CDR2 SVGAGI. This CDR3 spans 12 amino acids.

By frequency, this clonotype is medium-sized. The chain carries TRBV29-1 and TRBJ2-3; TCRdb indicates TRBD2, and absent DNA this call remains unverified. The germline CDR1 and CDR2 sequences are SQVTM and ANQGSEA. This CDR3 comprises 16 residues. The CDR3 reads CSVDVPSGRARDTQYF.

This clonotype is labeled medium-sized based on frequency. This chain joins TRBV20-1 and TRBJ2-1; the TCRdb call, TRBD1, lacks DNA for checking. The CDR3 is 12 amino acids. Per the germline V gene, CDR1 is DFQATT and CDR2 is SNEGSKA (reference sequence). CDR3 region: CSAIQGANEQFF.

V gene TRBV15 combines with J gene TRBJ2-2; with no DNA, the TCRdb D assignment of TRBD1 cannot be verified. There are 16 residues in the CDR3. CDR1 LNHNV and CDR2 YYDKDF come from the germline V gene (reference sequence). This chain's CDR3 is CATSSVTGKNTGELFF.

The chain recombines TRBV6-6 with TRBJ1-2; lacking DNA, the TRBD1 call made by TCRdb goes unchecked. CDR1 is MNHNY, CDR2 SVGAGI, per germline (reference sequence). The CDR3 loop spans 16 amino acids. The CDR3 protein is CASSSPRGGPNYGYTF.

CDR3 region: CASRTSGGANTGELFF. The gene calls are TRBV12-3 or TRBV12-4 and TRBJ2-2; with no DNA, the TCRdb D assignment of TRBD2 cannot be verified. The CDR3 spans 16 residues.

The V and J genes are TRBV4-3 and TRBJ2-7; TCRdb selects TRBD1, and the lack of DNA leaves this call unchecked. Germline values: CDR1 LGHNA, CDR2 YSLEER. CDR3 length: 15 amino acids. The CDR3 sequence is CASSQESGARNEQYF.

This clonotype counts as medium-sized by frequency. The chain links TRBV6-5 to TRBJ2-6; as DNA is missing, the TRBD2 call by TCRdb cannot be tested. The germline CDR1 and CDR2 sequences are MNHEY and SVGAGI. The CDR3 extends over 16 amino acids. CDR3 region: CASSWLGRTGANVLTF.

This chain joins TRBV6-5 and TRBJ1-1; with no DNA, the TCRdb D assignment of TRBD1 cannot be verified. The CDR3 spans 12 residues. The V gene's germline CDR1 is MNHEY and CDR2 SVGAGI. The CDR3 spells CASSGGVAEAFF.

This clonotype shows up as medium-sized by frequency. The CDR3: CASSLGQGEVETQYF. The genes are TRBV12-3 or TRBV12-4 and TRBJ2-5; the D call from TCRdb, TRBD1, cannot be confirmed without DNA. The CDR3 length is 15 residues.